These 15 T cell receptor beta chains came from one sample sequenced in a study of cytomegalovirus exposure and HLA in healthy donors. PCR primers comprised 60 Vbeta and 13 Jbeta primers. Profiled with immunoSEQ multiplex PCR; TCRdb holds only in-frame clones, not every one. In the table there are approximately 140,000 clones, roughly 73% of which are singletons. The material sequenced was PBMCs. The source is a middle-aged woman in good health and CMV-seronegative.

The chain combines TRBV4-1 with TRBJ2-1; 9 nucleotides line up with TRBD2. CDR1 is MGHRA and CDR2 is YSYEKL in the germline V gene. Trimming took 1 base from V and 8 from J; bases not matched to a gene: 9. The CDR3 is 16 amino acids. CDR3 DNA sequence: TGCGCCAGCAGCCAAGTCTTCGGCGGGGGGGCCTATGAGCAGTTCTTC. This encodes CASSQVFGGGAYEQFF.

V gene TRBV7-9 combines with J gene TRBJ1-1; D call uncertain. Per the germline V gene, CDR1 is SEHNR and CDR2 is FQNEAQ (reference sequence). This CDR3 spans 15 amino acids. Trimming took 3 bases from V and 0 from J, leaving 11 bases between them. CDR3 sequence (DNA): TGTGCCAGCAGCTTCATGGAACAGATGAACACTGAAGCTTTCTTT. This translates into CASSFMEQMNTEAFF.

The chain employs TRBV10-1 and TRBJ2-1; 7 positions agree with TRBD1. V trimming: 5 bases; J trimming: 10 bases; junction bases outside the gene matches: 8. CDR1 WNHNN and CDR2 SYGVQD come from the germline V gene (reference sequence). The CDR3 covers 13 residues. Here the CDR3 DNA reads TGCGCCAGCAGTAACCGGAGAGGGGGCGAGCAGTTCTTC. Its translation: CASSNRRGGEQFF.

This clone was observed a few times. V usage is TRBV29-1 and J usage is TRBJ1-4, with TRBD1 as a possible D gene (5 bases). The CDR3 consists of 13 residues. The germline V gene has CDR1 SQVTM and CDR2 ANQGSEA. The V gene lost 6 bases and the J gene lost 7 bases, with 15 bases spanning the gap. The CDR3 is CSVLQGLGEKLFF. DNA of the CDR3: TGCAGCGTCCTCCAGGGACTGGGTGAAAAACTGTTTTTT.

The chain carries TRBV9 and TRBJ2-2; 10 nucleotides match TRBD1. The trim removed 4 bases at V and 4 bases at J, leaving 19 bases unmatched. The CDR3 extends over 20 amino acids. Germline V gives CDR1 SGDLS, CDR2 YYNGEE. CDR3 amino acids: CASSPTGTGAREGGTGELFF. The CDR3 nucleotides read TGTGCCAGCAGCCCTACTGGGACAGGGGCGAGGGAAGGTGGCACCGGGGAGCTGTTTTTT.

The CDR3, as DNA: TGTGCCAGCAGTACTCTATCTAGGGAGACTGAAGCTTTCTTT. Protein: CASSTLSRETEAFF. The V gene is TRBV28, the J gene TRBJ1-1; unclear D gene. Looked up from germline, CDR1 is MDHEN and CDR2 is SYDVKM. The germline V and J ends were trimmed by 5 bases and 5 bases, with 15 bases remaining between them. The CDR3 has 14 residues.

The chain couples TRBV5-4 to TRBJ2-4; TRBD1 matches 8 bases. The V gene's germline CDR1 is SGHNT and CDR2 YYREEE (reference sequence). This CDR3 has 14 amino acids. V gave up 4 bases and J gave up 7 bases; unmatched junction bases: 7. The CDR3 sequence is CASSLGQGANIQYF. CDR3 DNA sequence: TGTGCCAGCAGCCTCGGACAGGGAGCGAACATTCAGTACTTC.

This clone was detected a few times. The CDR3 coding sequence is TGCGCCAGCAGCCAAGAAGCGGACCCTCACGGGGGCTACACCTTC. Translating gives CASSQEADPHGGYTF. V and J are TRBV4-3 and TRBJ1-2, with D uncertain. Between the trimmed V and J ends, which lost 0 bases and 8 bases, there was a span of 16 bases. Germline lookup yields CDR1 LGHNA and CDR2 YSLEER. The CDR3 is 15 amino acids.

This chain links TRBV2 with TRBJ2-5; D is undetermined. With the DNA end fitting TRBJ2-7 better, the J assignment may be wrong. The germline V gene encodes CDR1 SNHLY and CDR2 FYNNEI. The CDR3 totals 12 residues. CDR3 sequence (DNA): TGTGCCAGCAGTGCGTGGGACTACGAGCAGTACTTC. This gives the protein CASSAWDYEQYF.

The chain has TRBV7-2 and TRBJ2-2, with TRBD1 as a possible D gene (5 bases). The V gene's germline CDR1 is SGHTA and CDR2 FQGNSA. The CDR3 is 17 residues long. V was shortened by 1 base and J by 0 bases, with 12 bases between the two germline ends. CDR3 loop: CASSLEAGNANTGELFF. In DNA, the CDR3 is TGTGCCAGCAGCTTAGAGGCAGGGAACGCGAACACCGGGGAGCTGTTTTTT.

The chain recombines TRBV6-6 with TRBJ1-2; D remains ambiguous. The V gene lost 4 bases and the J gene lost 4 bases, with 10 bases spanning the gap. CDR1 and CDR2 from the germline V gene are MNHNY and SVGAGI (reference sequence). This CDR3 has 13 amino acids. CDR3 coding DNA: TGTGCCAGCAGTTTCGGTGTTTCCTATGGCTACACCTTC. It is translated as CASSFGVSYGYTF.

The chain combines TRBV7-9 with TRBJ2-4; tentative D call: TRBD1 (6 bases). This CDR3 is 15 amino acids long. With 5 bases removed from V and 7 bases from J, the gap between germline ends came to 18 bases. CDR1 and CDR2 from the germline V gene are SEHNR and FQNEAQ (reference sequence). CDR3 DNA sequence: TGTGCCAGCAGCCCAAGGACAGCCCTCGGGAACATTCAGTACTTC. It yields the protein CASSPRTALGNIQYF.

The J gene is TRBJ2-7, the V gene TRBV15, with D tentatively TRBD1 (6 bases). Germline CDR1 and CDR2: LNHNV and YYDKDF (reference sequence). This CDR3 comprises 15 residues. The V end was cut by 2 bases, the J end by 4 bases, with 15 bases between. In DNA form, the CDR3 reads TGTGCCACCAGCAGAACGGGGCAGGGGATGTACGAGCAGTACTTC. Protein: CATSRTGQGMYEQYF.

This sequence joins TRBV28 and TRBJ1-5; a possible D gene is TRBD1 (6 bases). V was trimmed by 1 base and J by 4 bases, leaving 11 bases between them. CDR3 length: 15 residues. The germline V gene encodes CDR1 MDHEN and CDR2 SYDVKM. The CDR3 DNA follows: TGTGCCAGCAGTTTATTACAGGGTTGGAATCAGCCCCAGCATTTT. Translation gives CASSLLQGWNQPQHF.

This sequence joins TRBV9 and TRBJ1-3; D ambiguous. CDR3 length: 14 residues. Deletions cut 0 bases from V and 3 bases from J, with 7 bases between. Looked up from germline, CDR1 is SGDLS and CDR2 is YYNGEE. The CDR3 is CASSVVSSGNTIYF. CDR3 DNA: TGTGCCAGCAGCGTAGTAAGTAGTGGAAACACCATATATTTT.